Listed here are 21 T cell receptor beta chains from one sample, sequenced in a study of blood T cell repertoires in COVID-19 (dated by TCRdb to between 2020 and 2021). The receptor library was made with the immunoSEQ multiplex PCR assay. TCRdb's version of the immuneACCESS table is confined to in-frame rearrangements and falls short of the full clone set. An unresolved V gene accounts for under half of the shortfall where checked; the remainder is of unknown origin. The sample table holds about 50,000 clones, of which roughly 90% were seen once. The top ten constitute about a fifth of the sample. Sequencing input: peripheral blood. The receptor set was obtained from a human donor in a cohort sampled during active COVID-19.

V usage is TRBV7-8 and J usage is TRBJ1-5, with D unclear. The germline CDR1 and CDR2 sequences are SGHVS and FQNEAQ. The V and J ends lost 5 bases and 9 bases respectively, with 11 bases between them. The CDR3 is made up of 12 amino acids. The CDR3 protein is CASSRGDRPQHF. CDR3 bases: TGTGCCAGCAGCCGCGGGGATAGGCCCCAGCATTTT.

This clone was seen a few times. The chain employs TRBV10-3 and TRBJ2-1, with 9 bases identical to TRBD2. The germline gives CDR1 ENHRY, CDR2 SYGVKD. This CDR3 contains 15 residues. With V trimmed by 6 bases and J by 0 bases, 3 bases remained unmatched. The CDR3 loop is CAIRERGDSYNEQFF. Written as DNA, the CDR3 is TGTGCCATCAGGGAGCGGGGGGACTCCTACAATGAGCAGTTCTTC.

The chain uses TRBV6-5 and TRBJ1-6; perhaps TRBD1 as D (5 bases). The V end lost 5 bases, the J end lost 8 bases, and 13 bases lay between the germline ends. The CDR3 extends over 14 amino acids. In germline, CDR1 is MNHEY, CDR2 SVGAGI. The CDR3 coding sequence is TGTGCCAGCAGTCCTTTACGGGGGTATTCACCCCTCCACTTT. This sequence encodes CASSPLRGYSPLHF.

This chain links TRBV7-9 with TRBJ2-3, with 7 bases aligning to TRBD1. Germline lookup yields CDR1 SEHNR and CDR2 FQNEAQ (reference sequence). The CDR3 spans 15 residues. V gave up 1 base and J gave up 1 base; unmatched junction bases: 2. The CDR3 sequence: CASSLVQGGTDTQYF. The CDR3 DNA reads TGTGCCAGCAGCTTAGTGCAGGGGGGCACAGATACGCAGTATTTT. The variable domain in full, completed from reference TRBV7-9 and TRBJ2-3, reads DTGVSQNPRHKITKRGQNVTFRCDPISEHNRLYWYRQTLGQGPEFLTYFQNEAQLEKSRLLSDRFSAERPKGSFSTLEIQRTEQGDSAMYLCASSLVQGGTDTQYFGPGTRLTVL.

The chain links TRBV7-2 to TRBJ2-3; TRBD2 agrees at 10 bases. The germline V gene has CDR1 SGHTA and CDR2 FQGNSA. V was clipped by 5 bases and J by 4 bases; unmatched bases: 3. This CDR3 contains 14 residues. CDR3: CASSLGTSADTQYF. DNA for the CDR3: TGTGCCAGCAGCCTGGGGACTAGCGCAGATACGCAGTATTTT.

CDR3 sequence: CASRVAQRGTQYF. The CDR3 DNA is TGTGCCAGCAGGGTGGCCCAGAGAGGGACCCAGTACTTC. The chain carries TRBV2 and TRBJ2-5; unclear D gene. CDR1 and CDR2 (germline): SNHLY, FYNNEI. The CDR3 contains 13 residues. With 6 bases removed from V and 7 bases from J, the gap between germline ends came to 15 bases.

This rearrangement joins TRBV7-2 to TRBJ2-1; perhaps TRBD1 as D (5 bases). V shed 1 base and J shed 4 bases, with 14 bases lying between them. The CDR3 has 16 amino acids. Per germline, CDR1 SGHTA and CDR2 FQGNSA. CDR3 in amino acids: CASSLVAGMEYNEQFF. The CDR3 DNA follows: TGTGCCAGCAGCTTAGTAGCAGGGATGGAGTACAATGAGCAGTTCTTC.

The chain employs TRBV5-1 and TRBJ1-2, with 9 bases lining up with TRBD1. The V gene end was trimmed by 5 bases and the J gene end by 6 bases; junction bases not matched to a gene: 8. The CDR3 is made up of 14 amino acids. Germline CDR1 is SGHRS and CDR2 is YFSETQ. CDR3 in DNA: TGCGCCAGCAGACTAACCGGGACAGGGAATGGCTACACCTTC. It specifies CASRLTGTGNGYTF.

This chain uses TRBV7-2 with TRBJ1-6; D gene unclear. This CDR3 is built from 16 residues. V lost 2 bases, J lost 10 bases, and 18 bases lay in between. Germline V gives CDR1 SGHTA, CDR2 FQGNSA. CDR3 residues: CASSLMGGIGLSPLHF. In DNA form, the CDR3 reads TGTGCCAGCAGCTTAATGGGCGGGATAGGACTCTCACCCCTCCACTTT.

This sequence joins TRBV19 and TRBJ1-4; D remains unclear. CDR1 and CDR2 (germline): LNHDA, SQIVND (reference sequence). V was clipped by 2 bases and J by 0 bases, with 7 bases between them. The CDR3 runs to 15 residues. In DNA form, the CDR3 reads TGTGCCAGTAGTATATCGTCAGCAACTAATGAAAAACTGTTTTTT. Protein: CASSISSATNEKLFF.

The chain joins TRBV6-5 to TRBJ1-5; D unclear. This CDR3 has 14 residues. Trimming pared 9 bases from V and 0 bases from J, leaving 12 bases between. CDR1 is MNHEY, CDR2 SVGAGI, per germline. The CDR3 protein is CASSVGYSNQPQHF. The CDR3 DNA reads TGTGCCAGTAGCGTTGGATATAGCAATCAGCCCCAGCATTTT.

The chain is built from TRBV7-9 and TRBJ2-7; D gene uncertain. This CDR3 comprises 11 residues. Looked up from germline, CDR1 is SEHNR and CDR2 is FQNEAQ (reference sequence). V gave up 4 bases and J gave up 2 bases, with 3 bases separating them. The CDR3 is CASSSAYEQYF. CDR3 DNA sequence: TGTGCCAGCAGCTCAGCCTACGAGCAGTACTTC.

CDR3 sequence reads: CASSQGRTGYRELFF. As DNA, the CDR3 is TGCGCCAGCAGCCAGGGTCGGACAGGATACCGGGAGCTGTTTTTT. The chain links TRBV4-3 to TRBJ2-2; 7 bases are a match to TRBD1. The trim removed 3 bases at V and 9 bases at J, leaving 10 bases unmatched. CDR3 length equals 15 residues. The V gene's germline CDR1 is LGHNA and CDR2 YSLEER.

The V call is TRBV30, the J call TRBJ2-3; D is unresolved. The V and J ends lost 0 bases and 9 bases respectively, with 16 bases between them. CDR1 and CDR2 from the germline V gene are GTSNPN and SVGIG (reference sequence). The CDR3 consists of 14 residues. In DNA form, the CDR3 reads TGTGCCTGGAGTGTAGCTGGAGCCTTTAGGACGCAGTATTTT. It codes for CAWSVAGAFRTQYF.

This clone appeared a single time. V is TRBV11-2 and J is TRBJ2-1; 8 positions agree with TRBD2. J lost 7 bases, V lost 4 bases, and 12 bases had no gene match. CDR1 is SGHAT and CDR2 is FQNNGV in the germline V gene. The CDR3 extends over 16 amino acids. The CDR3 DNA reads as TGTGCCAGCAGCTCCCTAGCGGGTCAAAAAGGGAATGAGCAGTTCTTC. Translating gives CASSSLAGQKGNEQFF.

The rearrangement links TRBV7-6 to TRBJ2-4; TRBD1 aligns across 9 bases. Germline CDR1 reads SGHVS; CDR2 reads FNYEAQ. The CDR3 covers 16 residues. Losses at the gene ends were 2 bases for V and 2 bases for J; bases not matched to a gene: 4. CDR3 protein: CASSLTGGAPKNIQYF. CDR3 nucleotides: TGTGCCAGCAGCTTAACAGGGGGCGCTCCCAAAAACATTCAGTACTTC.

The V call is TRBV4-2, the J call TRBJ2-5; the match to TRBD2 covers 14 bases. Germline assignment: CDR1 LGHNA and CDR2 YNFKEQ. This CDR3 region has 17 residues. V trimming: 3 bases; J trimming: 5 bases; junction bases outside the gene matches: 8. CDR3 region: CASSQEGRTSGGETQYF. CDR3 sequence (DNA): TGTGCCAGCAGCCAGGAGGGGAGGACTAGCGGGGGGGAGACCCAGTACTTC.

This chain connects TRBV18 to TRBJ2-7; D is undetermined. Germline CDR1 KGHSH, CDR2 LQKENI. V gave up 0 bases and J gave up 6 bases, with 15 bases separating them. The CDR3 contains 15 residues. The chain's CDR3 is CASSPPSRPFGEQYF. CDR3 nucleotide sequence: TGTGCCAGCTCACCACCCTCTCGTCCGTTCGGCGAGCAGTACTTC.

V gene TRBV5-1 combines with J gene TRBJ2-2; 7 bases agree with TRBD2. CDR1 SGHRS and CDR2 YFSETQ come from the germline V gene. The CDR3 is made up of 15 amino acids. Trimming at V came to 4 bases and at J to 2 bases, leaving 5 bases not matched to a gene. The CDR3 nucleotides are TGCGCCAGCAGCCCTAGCGGTGATAACACCGGGGAGCTGTTTTTT. Its protein is CASSPSGDNTGELFF.

V and J are TRBV10-3 and TRBJ2-5, with 8 positions matching TRBD1. The V and J ends lost 4 bases and 2 bases, in that order; junction bases with no gene match: 6. CDR1 and CDR2 from the germline V gene are ENHRY and SYGVKD. CDR3 length: 15 amino acids. The CDR3 nucleotides read TGTGCCATCAGTGGGACAGGGAAACGACAAGAGACCCAGTACTTC. Residues: CAISGTGKRQETQYF.

This chain uses TRBV4-3 with TRBJ1-2, with TRBD1 matching 7 bases. The CDR3 is 15 residues long. The V segment lost 0 bases and the J segment 5 bases; nucleotides outside the gene matches: 6. The germline V gene encodes CDR1 LGHNA and CDR2 YSLEER. For the CDR3, the DNA is TGCGCCAGCAGCCAAGAGGAGGCAGGGGGTTATGGCTACACCTTC. Its protein product is CASSQEEAGGYGYTF.